A selection of T cell receptor beta chains follows, all from one sample in a study of monozygotic twins with inflammatory bowel disease. From the 5' RACE reads, TCRdb lists one entry per CDR3 protein and no DNA. This table holds 350,000 to 500,000 distinct CDR3 sequences. The sequenced sample consisted of blood. These receptors originate from a human donor with ulcerative colitis or Crohn's disease, or a healthy co-twin of an affected twin (not recorded which). The CDR3 runs from the conserved cysteine through the conserved F or W.

V gene	J gene	CDR3 protein
TRBV28	TRBJ2-4	CASSPPPGLAVLAKNIQYF
TRBV10-3	TRBJ1-1	CAIWVNTEAFF
TRBV7-2	TRBJ2-2	CASSRAADYTGELFF
TRBV7-2	TRBJ2-2	CASSLANHISDTGELFF
TRBV5-1	TRBJ2-7	CASSLRGREMGEQYF
TRBV19	TRBJ1-5	CASSRQGQGEGRPQHF
TRBV11-2	TRBJ2-2	CASAPTPGELFF
TRBV6-5	TRBJ1-3	CASSYSRPPSSGNTIYF
TRBV4-3	TRBJ2-3	CASSPGEPKSTDTQYF
TRBV6-1	TRBJ1-5	CASTQQGGSNQPQHF
TRBV20-1	TRBJ2-1	CSAPSSGRGVNEQFF
TRBV29-1	TRBJ1-1	CSVDGLNTEAFF
TRBV5-1	TRBJ1-1	CASSLVGLGRGSTEAFF
TRBV30	TRBJ1-5	CAWSELGGFSNQPQHF
TRBV4-3	TRBJ1-1	CASSQGTGSYTEAFF
TRBV4-3	TRBJ2-2	CASSQDGLVNTGELFF
TRBV20-1	TRBJ2-5	CSAHDEESQYF
TRBV29-1	TRBJ1-5	CSVGAEAGGQPQHF
TRBV12-3/TRBV12-4	TRBJ2-7	CASRGGNSYEQYF
TRBV4-3	TRBJ2-7	CASSQDWDLNSYEQYF
TRBV18	TRBJ1-5	CASTDRVMSQYYSNQPQHF
TRBV2	TRBJ2-5	CASRSQGGKTQYF
TRBV4-3	TRBJ2-3	CASSQDKTGYTDTQYF
TRBV7-6	TRBJ2-7	CASSSKASTEQYF
TRBV20-1	TRBJ2-2	CSADLGGATGELFF
TRBV7-2	TRBJ2-7	CASSLIAGGSSYEQYF
TRBV20-1	TRBJ1-1	CSAQRGFEAFF
TRBV20-1	TRBJ1-1	CSASNSGQWNTEAFF
TRBV2	TRBJ2-2	CASTRENTGELFF
TRBV5-6	TRBJ2-4	CASSFWGRLAKNIQYF
TRBV7-9	TRBJ2-2	CASISSAAENTGELFF
TRBV3-1	TRBJ2-7	CASSQLTGASYEQYF
TRBV7-2	TRBJ2-1	CASSPGTPYNEQSF
TRBV4-2	TRBJ2-1	CASSQVGVYNEQFF
TRBV19	TRBJ2-1	CATWGTGSYNEQFF
TRBV25-1	TRBJ2-2	CASSDPGQSIEELFF
TRBV20-1	TRBJ2-5	CSARVAAGEGETQYF
TRBV2	TRBJ2-2	CASRRQREIAGELFF
TRBV6-4	TRBJ2-1	CASASRRAGVQSEVNEQFF
TRBV20-1	TRBJ2-3	CSASGEEADTQYF
TRBV5-6	TRBJ2-7	CASLKGHSYEQYF
TRBV7-9	TRBJ2-5	CASSFTGGIGQETQYF
TRBV4-1	TRBJ2-7	CASSQDPQGGGPYEQYF
TRBV12-3/TRBV12-4	TRBJ1-2	CASREGQLNYGYTF
TRBV20-1	TRBJ2-4	CSAPSSGAAKNIQYF
TRBV20-1	TRBJ2-7	CSARIPGIPYEQYF
TRBV5-4	TRBJ2-1	CASSPPGLAGVSEQFF
TRBV6-5	TRBJ1-3	CASSYPGQGAHTIYF
TRBV9	TRBJ2-7	CASSLGTSGRPLNF
TRBV24-1	TRBJ2-1	CATSDPGQPLYNEQFF
TRBV2	TRBJ2-1	CASSSSGGAEFF
TRBV28	TRBJ2-7	CASSVSPTEQYF
TRBV19	TRBJ2-1	CASSIEVRNEQFF
TRBV12-3/TRBV12-4	TRBJ2-5	CASSLVTGVGETQYF
TRBV14	TRBJ2-7	CASSSGAEQYF
TRBV5-1	TRBJ2-3	CASSLESRQPGTDTQYF
TRBV9	TRBJ2-1	CASGETGAPYNEQFF
TRBV2	TRBJ2-3	CASTHPRSTDTQYF
TRBV20-1	TRBJ1-1	CSASAKQGRAEAFF